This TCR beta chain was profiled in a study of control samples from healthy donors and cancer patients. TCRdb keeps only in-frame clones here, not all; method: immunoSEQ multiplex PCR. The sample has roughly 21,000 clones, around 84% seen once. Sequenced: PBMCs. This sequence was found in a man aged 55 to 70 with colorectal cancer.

CDR3 residues: CASSLSMTGLNTEAFF. DNA for the CDR3: TGTGCCAGCAGTTTATCCATGACAGGGCTGAACACTGAAGCTTTCTTT. The chain is built from TRBV27 and TRBJ1-1; 7 nucleotides match TRBD1. The CDR3 has 16 amino acids. With V trimmed by 0 bases and J by 0 bases, 4 bases remained unmatched. Germline CDR1 MNHEY, CDR2 SMNVEV (reference sequence).